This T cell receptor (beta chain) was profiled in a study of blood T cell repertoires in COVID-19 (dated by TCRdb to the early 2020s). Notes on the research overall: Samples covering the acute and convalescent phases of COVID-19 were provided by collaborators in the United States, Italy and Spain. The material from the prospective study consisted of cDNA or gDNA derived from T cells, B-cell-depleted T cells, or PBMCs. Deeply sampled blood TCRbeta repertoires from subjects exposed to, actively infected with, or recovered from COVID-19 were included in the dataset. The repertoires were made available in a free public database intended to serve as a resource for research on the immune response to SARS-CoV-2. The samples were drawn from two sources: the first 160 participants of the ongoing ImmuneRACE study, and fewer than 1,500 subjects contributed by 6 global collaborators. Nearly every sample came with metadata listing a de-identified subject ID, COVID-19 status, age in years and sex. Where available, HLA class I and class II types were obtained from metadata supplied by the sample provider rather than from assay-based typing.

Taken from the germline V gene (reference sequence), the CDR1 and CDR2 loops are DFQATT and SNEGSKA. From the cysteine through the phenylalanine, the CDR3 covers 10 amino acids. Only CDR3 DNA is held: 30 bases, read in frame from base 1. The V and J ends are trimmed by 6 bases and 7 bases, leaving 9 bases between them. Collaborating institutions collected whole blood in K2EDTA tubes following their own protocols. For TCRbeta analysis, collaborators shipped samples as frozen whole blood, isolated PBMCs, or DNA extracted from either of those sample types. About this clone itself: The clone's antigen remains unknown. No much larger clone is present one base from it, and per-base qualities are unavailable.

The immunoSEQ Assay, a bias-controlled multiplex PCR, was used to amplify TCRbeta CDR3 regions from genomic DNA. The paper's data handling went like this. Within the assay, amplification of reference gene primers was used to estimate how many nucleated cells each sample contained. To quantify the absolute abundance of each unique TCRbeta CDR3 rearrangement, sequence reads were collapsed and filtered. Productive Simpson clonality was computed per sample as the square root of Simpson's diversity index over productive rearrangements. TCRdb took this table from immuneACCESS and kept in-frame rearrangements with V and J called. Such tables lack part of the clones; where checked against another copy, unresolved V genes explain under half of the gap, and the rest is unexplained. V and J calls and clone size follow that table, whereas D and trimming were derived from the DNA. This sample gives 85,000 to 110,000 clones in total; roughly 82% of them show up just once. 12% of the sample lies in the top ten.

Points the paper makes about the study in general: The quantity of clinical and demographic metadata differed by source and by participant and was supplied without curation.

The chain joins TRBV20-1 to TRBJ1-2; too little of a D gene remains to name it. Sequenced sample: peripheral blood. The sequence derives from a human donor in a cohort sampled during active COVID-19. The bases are TGCAGTGCCCTAGAGGGTGGCTACACCTTC. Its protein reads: CSALEGGYTF.